This TCR beta chain stems from a study of vaccination and CD4 T cells after COVID-19 (dated by TCRdb to between 2021 and 2024). Background on the whole study: Convalescent patients had a positive SARS-CoV-2 result on nasal swab PCR, and of these patients, nine had mild disease and one had severe disease. The convalescent cohort comprised six males and four females, including two Hispanic individuals, seven Caucasians, two Asians and one multiracial person. Each participant got two doses of either the Pfizer-BioNTech BNT162b2 vaccine (n=8) or the Moderna mRNA-1273 vaccine (n=2). Post-COVID blood samples from convalescent patients were collected a median of approximately 93 days after diagnosis, with a range of about 35 to 180 days. Post-vaccine blood samples were collected a median of around 10 weeks after the second vaccine dose, ranging from about 12 to 241 days. The cultures were stimulated with overlapping spike peptide pools from SARS-CoV-2 and from the common cold coronaviruses HCoV-NL63, HCoV-OC43 and HCoV-229E. Control cultures used a CEFX viral epitope pool as positive control, an HIV-1 Nef peptide pool as negative control, or no peptide. In around ten COVID-19 convalescent patients and a few infection-naive healthy vaccine recipients, the spike-specific CD4+ TCR repertoire before mRNA vaccination was compared with the repertoire after mRNA vaccination.

Explained via the paper, the treatment or condition label denotes: roughly 11-day PBMC culture with coronavirus spike peptide pools or control peptides (ViraFEST assay). The ViraFEST assay, used in the study, expanded antigen-specific T cells with peptide pools and then identified the expanded clonotypes through TCR sequencing. The convalescent patients' positive SARS-CoV-2 PCR tests were from March to December 2020, which was before the Alpha, Beta and Delta variants emerged in the United States. PBMCs were cultured at 1.5 million to 2 million per well in IMDM supplemented with approximately 5% human AB serum and around 10 IU/ml IL-2, with 9.5 to 10 ug/ml peptide pools added. Half of the culture medium was replaced with fresh IL-2-containing medium on days 3 and 7. Once the cells had been in culture for around ten days, the EasySep CD4+ T cell isolation kit was used to isolate CD4+ T cells by negative selection. Ficoll-Paque Plus gradient centrifugation was used to isolate PBMCs from whole blood, and the isolated PBMCs were then either used fresh or cryopreserved at -140C. Triplicate wells were generally used for each culture condition.

Results and caveats for the whole study, not just this receptor: Only a relatively small number of convalescent patients were included in the study, and early timepoints following natural infection were not analyzed. In convalescent patients, a median about 86% of post-vaccine SARS-CoV-2-reactive clones were detected only after vaccination, and vaccine-specific priming was suggested by this finding. In convalescent patients, nearly all vaccine-specific clones (304 of 307) were found to be mono-reactive for SARS-CoV-2 spike rather than cross-reactive with common cold coronaviruses. The median number of SARS-CoV-2-reactive clonotypes rose from 20 to 25 after infection to a few dozen after vaccination, but the change was not significant.

Library method: PCR. DNA from cultured CD4+ T cells was subjected to TCR sequencing with the Oncomine TCR Beta short-read assay at the Johns Hopkins FTIC core. The QIAamp micro DNA kit was used to extract genomic DNA from the cultured CD4+ T cells. Oncomine TCR Beta libraries made from cultured CD4+ T cells were pooled using unique dual indexes and sequenced on an Illumina iSeq 100. As for the original processing: Non-productive sequences were removed, and CDR3s that did not start with C, did not end with F or W, or were shorter than 7 amino acids were discarded. Antigen-specific clonotypes were identified using the MANAFEST web application through comparison of peptide-stimulated wells with reference and other culture wells. For a clone to be called positive, the clone needed an FDR below 0.05, an odds ratio above 5, and a productive frequency above 0.1% in at least two of three replicate wells. Cross-reactive clonotypes were defined as significantly expanded in both SARS-CoV-2 spike wells and at least one common cold coronavirus spike condition. Similarity between CDR3 sequences was evaluated in R version 3.6.1 using Levenshtein distances (stringdist) and unrooted phylogenetic trees (ape). Using fastp at Q25 and MiXCR, TCRdb reprocessed the public reads and kept productive beta chains. Duplicate CDR3 protein sequences are folded into a single record with the most common DNA and genes. These V and J calls originate from TCRdb's pipeline instead of the authors' own analysis. This sample has 13,000 or so distinct CDR3 sequences in its table, and approximately 60% of those were observed once. The biggest ten clones account for approximately 12% of the sample.

As concerns this clonotype: Its cognate antigen has yet to be identified. There are no base qualities to consult, and no much larger clone falls within one base.

The CDR3 starts with the cysteine, ends with the phenylalanine, and has 16 residues. The CDR3 DNA has 48 bases and is translated from base 1. V is pruned by 4 bases and J by 2 bases, leaving 9 bases of the junction without a gene match. This chain joins TRBV12-3 or TRBV12-4 to TRBJ2-5, with TRBD2 identical over 8 junction bases. Sample: CD4+ T cells from blood, cultured in vitro. This clonotype was obtained from a human donor who had recovered from COVID-19. The CDR3 reads CASSYLSGLGQETQYF. The nucleotide sequence reads TGTGCCAGCAGTTACCTCTCGGGACTAGGGCAAGAGACCCAGTACTTC.